This T cell receptor beta chain was observed in a study of T-cell reconstitution after alpha-beta-depleted transplantation in children. Study-wide points: Elevated TCRbeta diversity at day 60 was traced, in some patients, to surviving recipient T cells and thymic progenitors. Expanded graft clones, several hundred of them, were reportedly the source of alpha-beta T cells about two months after transplant.

The V and J ends lost 4 bases and 7 bases respectively, with 17 bases between them. Germline V CDR1 and CDR2: SGHRS, YFSETQ. The CDR3 is made up of 14 amino acids. Comments on this clonotype: The antigen remains unidentified.

Library preparation (for TCRbeta) was performed with unique molecular identifiers. TCRdb analysed the PCR reads with MiXCR anew, one entry per CDR3 protein. Of roughly 490,000 distinct CDR3 sequences listed, more than 9.5% are singletons. The material was PBMCs, mostly from graft donor cells, obtained 180 days after TCRalphabeta/CD19-depleted stem cell transplant. This chain joins TRBV5-1 and TRBJ1-2; D may be TRBD1 (6 bases). This receptor was obtained from a female patient aged 2 to 10 who had a stem cell transplant for aplastic anemia, so the T cells may come from the graft donor. The CDR3 reads CASSQGSGAPGYTF. CDR3 coding DNA: TGCGCCAGCAGCCAGGGATCGGGGGCGCCTGGCTACACCTTC.